The 4 T cell receptor beta chains given below trace back to one sample, sequenced in a study of cytomegalovirus exposure and HLA in healthy donors. PCR amplification relied on 60 Vbeta primers (plus 13 Jbeta primers). The protocol was immunoSEQ multiplex PCR, while the TCRdb copy is restricted to in-frame clones and leaves out a portion. The sample carries about 130,000 clones, 83% recorded once. The sequencing sample was made of PBMCs. The receptors originated from a woman aged 40 to 50 in good health and CMV-seropositive.

This chain links TRBV15 with TRBJ1-2; no clear D gene. The V end lost 5 bases, the J end lost 0 bases, and 10 bases lay between the germline ends. This CDR3 is built from 14 residues. The germline V gene has CDR1 LNHNV and CDR2 YYDKDF (reference sequence). DNA of the CDR3: TGTGCCACCAGCCTACGACATTCTAACTATGGCTACACCTTC. This sequence encodes CATSLRHSNYGYTF.

The CDR3 spells CASSPEADSNQPQHF. The CDR3 coding sequence is TGCGCCAGCAGCCCAGAGGCAGATAGCAATCAGCCCCAGCATTTT. This chain joins TRBV5-1 and TRBJ1-5; D is uncertain. V lost 4 bases and J 0 bases, leaving 11 bases between the germline ends. The germline V gene encodes CDR1 SGHRS and CDR2 YFSETQ. The CDR3 loop spans 15 amino acids.

V gene TRBV4-2 combines with J gene TRBJ1-4, with a tentative D call TRBD1 (5 bases). Looked up from germline, CDR1 is LGHNA and CDR2 is YNFKEQ. The length of the CDR3 is 16 residues. Trimming stripped 0 bases from V and 6 bases from J, with 14 bases between. The CDR3 DNA is TGTGCCAGCAGCCAAGATGAGGGGAGGTTCGATGAAAAACTGTTTTTT. Its translation: CASSQDEGRFDEKLFF.

V usage is TRBV4-3 and J usage is TRBJ1-2; D gene uncertain. Trimming left V 0 bases short and J 4 bases short, with 12 bases between. Germline assignment: CDR1 LGHNA and CDR2 YSLEER. The CDR3 has 15 amino acids. DNA of the CDR3: TGCGCCAGCAGCCAAGACGAGGGAATGAGCTATGGCTACACCTTC. Its protein is CASSQDEGMSYGYTF.